The text below deals with one T cell receptor (beta chain). Its specific antigen is unknown. Relative to the germline gene, one junction end is altered; a read error may explain this. The sample is drawn from a study of cytomegalovirus exposure and HLA in healthy donors (dated by TCRdb to 2017 to 2019). For the wider study: A later analysis indicated that the 120 validation repertoires were generated on the platform also employed for the 666 repertoires of the first cohort. The study aimed to test whether cataloging public T cell receptors could reveal signatures of past pathogen exposure. Besides the first cohort of 666 subjects, a separate validation cohort made up of roughly 120 different subjects was used. To predict cytomegalovirus infection status, the study brought together high-throughput TCR immunosequencing, statistical association of individual TCRs with disease status, and machine learning.

The library was made by the immunoSEQ multiplex PCR assay. As for the authors' bioinformatics: A statistical classification framework was developed to diagnose cytomegalovirus status using the catalog of TCR beta chain sequences. The source is immuneACCESS, and TCRdb retained only in-frame sequences with V and J called. Part of the clones is not carried over; for the studies checked, unresolved V genes explain less than half of this, and the remainder is unexplained. V and J calls and clone size are those listed in that table; D and trimming were worked out from the DNA. The sample table contains 130,000 to 150,000 clones; only one count was recorded for approximately 90% of them. The biggest ten clones account for 4.5% of the sample. General findings and caveats noted by the study authors: Most TCR sequences were seen in very few donors, while some public TCRs were found in many individuals. A later analysis had no HLA typing for the validation cohort, so co-occurrence there was scored across all 120 repertoires. In a later analysis, TCRs clustered in the first cohort were found to also tend to co-occur in the 130 or so validation repertoires, with approximately 95% of cluster scores above 0. According to the authors, the approach could potentially be generalized to other disease states and immunological phenotypes. In vitro tests confirmed that three of the cytomegalovirus-associated TCR beta chains recognize cytomegalovirus antigens. The study gave a list of around 170 TCR beta chains associated with cytomegalovirus. The classifier was reported to diagnose cytomegalovirus status with high specificity and sensitivity in both the original cohort and the validation cohort.

The CDR3 runs 14 residues from the cysteine to the phenylalanine. The only DNA kept is the CDR3, 42 bases in frame from the first base. The germline V gene encodes CDR1 MNHEY and CDR2 SVGAGI. The donors belonged to the validation cohort of about 120 subjects, which was separate from the roughly 680-subject first cohort. The sequence was collected from a man aged 18 to 35 in good health and CMV-seropositive. The sample taken for sequencing was PBMCs. The chain employs TRBV6-5 and TRBJ1-1; a weak D assignment points to TRBD1 (6 bases agree). The CDR3: CTSSYSGANTEAFF. The DNA reads TGTACCAGCAGTTACTCGGGGGCCAACACTGAAGCTTTCTTT.